This is a list of T cell receptor beta chains from one sample in a study of T-cell memory formation after mild COVID-19. TCRdb recomputed calls from the 5' RACE reads with MiXCR, one row per CDR3 protein. This table holds a few hundred thousand distinct CDR3 sequences, roughly 19% found once. The sample was PBMCs or a T cell subset sorted from them (not recorded which). Receptors originate from a man aged 18 to 29 who had mild COVID-19 (a few samples of this study predate the infection). Cell type and time point are not known. CDR3s leave out the opening cysteine and the closing phenylalanine or tryptophan. D genes are given only for firm matches. Some rows mark clone size as missing; the rest say once, few, many or name a class of expanded clone.

V gene: TRBV4-2
J gene: TRBJ1-4
clone size: .
D gene: .
CDR3 protein: ASSQDSGAGGKLF

V gene: TRBV10-3
J gene: TRBJ1-1
clone size: few
D gene: .
CDR3 protein: AISLDSRSGTEAF

V gene: TRBV10-3
J gene: TRBJ1-2
clone size: .
D gene: .
CDR3 protein: AISEDSWYGYT

V gene: TRBV4-2
J gene: TRBJ2-7
clone size: .
D gene: TRBD1
CDR3 protein: ASSQGLQGAYEQY

V gene: TRBV19
J gene: TRBJ1-2
clone size: .
D gene: .
CDR3 protein: ASSSRQDGYT

V gene: TRBV4-3
J gene: TRBJ2-3
clone size: many
D gene: .
CDR3 protein: ASSQDWSTGSTDTQY

V gene: TRBV4-3
J gene: TRBJ2-5
clone size: .
D gene: .
CDR3 protein: ASSQGLFDETQY

V gene: TRBV4-1
J gene: TRBJ2-2
clone size: .
D gene: .
CDR3 protein: DSSQDAANTGELF

V gene: TRBV7-2
J gene: TRBJ2-3
clone size: few
D gene: .
CDR3 protein: ASSWASGTDTQY

V gene: TRBV6-5
J gene: TRBJ1-3
clone size: .
D gene: TRBD1
CDR3 protein: ASSYAGQGAGNTIY

V gene: TRBV4-1
J gene: TRBJ2-2
clone size: few
D gene: .
CDR3 protein: ASSQIGTPRGELF

V gene: TRBV4-2
J gene: TRBJ2-5
clone size: few
D gene: TRBD2
CDR3 protein: ASRERGGPQETQY

V gene: TRBV14
J gene: TRBJ2-1
clone size: few
D gene: .
CDR3 protein: ASSPTGLSYNEQF

V gene: TRBV2
J gene: TRBJ1-1
clone size: many
D gene: .
CDR3 protein: ASSEGNTEAF

V gene: TRBV6-2/TRBV6-3
J gene: TRBJ2-1
clone size: few
D gene: TRBD2
CDR3 protein: ASSWGLAGDNEQF

V gene: TRBV20-1
J gene: TRBJ1-5
clone size: .
D gene: .
CDR3 protein: SARATGSGATGQPQH

V gene: TRBV18
J gene: TRBJ1-1
clone size: few
D gene: TRBD1
CDR3 protein: ASSYGQGANTEAF

V gene: TRBV7-2
J gene: TRBJ2-5
clone size: few
D gene: .
CDR3 protein: ASSWPGPSGETQY

V gene: TRBV4-1
J gene: TRBJ1-2
clone size: few
D gene: .
CDR3 protein: ASSHLGAARDYGYT

V gene: TRBV14
J gene: TRBJ2-1
clone size: once
D gene: .
CDR3 protein: ASSRPGVNEQF

V gene: TRBV4-3
J gene: TRBJ2-4
clone size: .
D gene: .
CDR3 protein: ASSQERETLAKNIQY

V gene: TRBV4-3
J gene: TRBJ2-7
clone size: .
D gene: TRBD2
CDR3 protein: ASSRTSGGIYEQY